These 3 T cell receptor beta chains came from one sample sequenced in a study of blood T cell repertoires in COVID-19. Measured with immunoSEQ multiplex PCR; TCRdb has only the in-frame clones, and not every one. This table holds 30,000 to 45,000 clones, approximately 89% found once. The sample taken for sequencing was peripheral blood. These receptors all stem from a man in his forties or fifties with active COVID-19.

The chain uses TRBV7-2 and TRBJ2-5; D may be TRBD2 (6 bases). Between the trimmed V and J ends, which lost 3 bases and 1 base, there was a span of 12 bases. The CDR3 runs to 15 residues. Germline loops: CDR1 SGHTA, CDR2 FQGNSA. DNA for the CDR3: TGTGCCAGCAGCTTTTCACAAGCGGGCCAAGAGACCCAGTACTTC. Translated: CASSFSQAGQETQYF.

The rearrangement uses TRBV9 and TRBJ1-2, with 9 bases identical to TRBD1. Looked up from germline, CDR1 is SGDLS and CDR2 is YYNGEE. This CDR3 comprises 17 residues. V lost 5 bases to trimming and J lost 6 bases; unmatched junction nucleotides: 17. DNA of the CDR3: TGTGCCAGCAGTGAGGACAGGGGAACGCGCAGTCCCCATGGCTACACCTTC. Its protein product is CASSEDRGTRSPHGYTF. The full variable domain, its missing parts supplied by reference TRBV9 and TRBJ1-2, is DSGVTQTPKHLITATGQRVTLRCSPRSGDLSVYWYQQSLDQGLQFLIQYYNGEERAKGNILERFSAQQFPDLHSELNLSSLELGDSALYFCASSEDRGTRSPHGYTFGSGTRLTVV.

The chain uses TRBV19 and TRBJ2-3; 7 bases agree with TRBD2. Germline V gene data show CDR1 as LNHDA and CDR2 as SQIVND (reference sequence). V lost 5 bases and J lost 2; bases outside the gene matches: 10. CDR3 length: 16 residues. CDR3 protein: CASSDIGEGYTDTQYF. In DNA form, the CDR3 reads TGTGCCAGTAGTGATATTGGGGAGGGGTACACAGATACGCAGTATTTT.